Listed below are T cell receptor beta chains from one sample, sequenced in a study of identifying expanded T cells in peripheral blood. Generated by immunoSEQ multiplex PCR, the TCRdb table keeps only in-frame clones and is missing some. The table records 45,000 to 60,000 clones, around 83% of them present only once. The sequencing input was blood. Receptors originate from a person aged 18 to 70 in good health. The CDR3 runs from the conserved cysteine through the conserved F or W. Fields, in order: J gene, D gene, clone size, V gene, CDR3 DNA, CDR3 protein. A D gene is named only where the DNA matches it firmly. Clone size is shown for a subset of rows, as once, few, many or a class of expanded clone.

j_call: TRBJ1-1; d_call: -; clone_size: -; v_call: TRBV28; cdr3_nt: TGTGCCAGCAGTTCCCCCCCGGGGACTGAAGCTTTCTTT; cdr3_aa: CASSSPPGTEAFF
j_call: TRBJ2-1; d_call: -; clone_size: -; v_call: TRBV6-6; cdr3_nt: TGTGCCAGCATCCTAGGTACTGAGTTTTACAATGAGCAGTTCTTC; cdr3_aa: CASILGTEFYNEQFF
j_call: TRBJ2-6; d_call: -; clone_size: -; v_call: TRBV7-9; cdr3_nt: TGTGCCAGCAGCTTAGCGACGGGGGCCAACGTCCTGACTTTC; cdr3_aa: CASSLATGANVLTF
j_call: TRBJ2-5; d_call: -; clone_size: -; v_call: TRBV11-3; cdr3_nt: TGTGCCAGCAGCTTAGATGGGGATGCCCAGTACTTC; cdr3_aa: CASSLDGDAQYF
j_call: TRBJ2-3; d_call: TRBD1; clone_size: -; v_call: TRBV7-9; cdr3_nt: TGTGCCAGCAGCGGGGGCACAGGGGCATTCCGGGGAGATACGCAGTATTTT; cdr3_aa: CASSGGTGAFRGDTQYF
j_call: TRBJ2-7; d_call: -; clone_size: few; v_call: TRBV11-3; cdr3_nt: TGTGCCAGCAGCTCGTGGGAGAACGAGCAGTACTTC; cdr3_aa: CASSSWENEQYF